This T cell receptor (beta chain) was sequenced for a study of vaccination and CD4 T cells after COVID-19. Looking at the study overall: According to the study, participants were given two doses of BNT162b2 or mRNA-1273 vaccine.

As for this clonotype: Its antigen remains unknown.

Indicated treatment: approximately nine-day PBMC culture with coronavirus spike peptide pools or control peptides (ViraFEST assay). Under the ViraFEST approach, antigen-specific T cells were expanded with peptide pools and TCRs subsequently sequenced. With V trimmed by 8 bases and J by 4 bases, 14 bases remained unmatched. The germline V gene encodes CDR1 SGHAT and CDR2 FQNNGV. This CDR3 has 16 amino acids. Sequencing of cultured CD4+ T cell DNA used the Oncomine TCR Beta short-read assay. MiXCR, run by TCRdb on the PCR reads, gives a single entry per CDR3 protein. The sample contains roughly 15,000 distinct CDR3 sequences, 60% to 70% of which appear only once.

The clonotype originates from a human donor who had recovered from COVID-19. Sequencing was performed on CD4+ T cells from blood, cultured in vitro. This chain connects TRBV11-2 to TRBJ2-1; 7 bases match TRBD1. For the CDR3, the DNA is TGTGCCAGCGGCCCCCGGTGGGACAGTGGGTACAATGAGCAGTTCTTC. As protein: CASGPRWDSGYNEQFF.